This T cell receptor (beta chain) was captured by sequencing in a study of graft-versus-host responses after intestinal transplantation. On the study more broadly: All recipients got anti-thymocyte globulin induction, then tacrolimus and steroids for about three years. General observations from the study: Recipient marrow contained GvH clones, some of which appeared first in ileum or blood.

The germline V gene encodes CDR1 SGHVS and CDR2 FQNEAQ. V was pared by 6 bases and J by 2 bases, with 10 bases between. CDR3 length equals 13 residues. Remarks on this clone: Antigen: not known.

The data were produced by immunoSEQ multiplex PCR, yet TCRdb's version contains in-frame clones alone and is incomplete. The data show 20,000 or so clones, approximately 86% seen once. The sample was bone marrow, taken around 120 days after transplant. The TCR was taken from a human patient who received an intestinal transplant, so some T cells may come from the graft donor. The chain links TRBV7-8 to TRBJ2-5; D may be TRBD1 (5 bases). The CDR3 spells CASSRTRQETQYF. The CDR3 nucleotides read TGTGCCAGCAGTCGGACACGTCAAGAGACCCAGTACTTC.